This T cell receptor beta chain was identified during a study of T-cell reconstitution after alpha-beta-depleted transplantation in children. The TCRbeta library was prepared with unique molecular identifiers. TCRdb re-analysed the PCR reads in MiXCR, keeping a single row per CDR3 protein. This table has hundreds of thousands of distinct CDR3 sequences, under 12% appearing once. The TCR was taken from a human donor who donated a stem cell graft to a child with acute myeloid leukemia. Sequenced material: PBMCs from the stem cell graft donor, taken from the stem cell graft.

The CDR3 region has the DNA TGTGCCAGCAGCGTCGACGGTTACAATGAGCAGTTCTTC. Its translation is CASSVDGYNEQFF. This chain links TRBV11-2 with TRBJ2-1; D gene ambiguous. Germline CDR1 reads SGHAT; CDR2 reads FQNNGV. This CDR3 is built from 13 residues. V shed 5 bases and J shed 4 bases, with 9 bases lying between them.